This section outlines one TCR beta chain sequence together with its context. Antigen: not known. The junction shows a germline mismatch at one end, possibly a read error. This sample was included in a study of tumor-infiltrating lymphocytes in primary liver carcinoma. Overall study context: The patient group consisted of men and women aged 30 to 69 years.

A constant-region primer served to make TCR beta cDNA from around 540 ng total RNA. Slightly modified ARM-PCR, run as three nested multiplex PCR rounds, produced the TCR beta libraries. TRBV1-TRBV30 forward and Cbeta reverse primers drove the first two roughly 10-cycle rounds. MiXCR, run by TCRdb on the multiplex PCR reads, gives a single entry per CDR3 protein. The data contain fewer than 250,000 distinct CDR3 sequences, approximately 80% of them singletons. Study-wide results and limits: Tumor tissue displayed a significantly greater top-250-clone fraction than blood (p = 0.039). Tumor-adjacent and tumor-blood pairs displayed less overlap than did pairs of tumor regions.

The study co-extracted DNA and RNA from around 18-30 mg of unsorted bulk tissue. Germline V gene sequence: CDR1 SGHAT, CDR2 FQNNGV. This CDR3 region has 14 residues. This TCR was sampled from a man aged 40-49 years with primary liver carcinoma and hepatitis B virus infection. Sequencing was done on a sample of tumor tissue from primary liver carcinoma. The chain has TRBV11-2 and TRBJ2-7; TRBD1 is a possible D gene (5 bases). Here the CDR3 reads CTSSSNRNSYKQYF. CDR3 nucleotides: TGTACAAGCAGCTCTAACAGGAATTCCTACAAGCAGTACTTC.